The 32 T cell receptor beta chains listed next were all sequenced from one sample in a study of cytomegalovirus exposure and HLA in healthy donors. 13 Jbeta primers and 60 Vbeta primers were used for the PCR. Sequencing was performed with immunoSEQ multiplex PCR; in TCRdb, only in-frame clones are kept and a portion is missing. This repertoire comprises approximately 180,000 clones; its ten largest clones make up around 6%. Sequencing was performed on PBMCs. The source of these receptors is a man aged 25-45 years in good health and CMV-seronegative.

Here the CDR3 reads CASSIPGTGNTIYF. CDR3 sequence (DNA): TGTGCCAGTAGTATACCAGGGACTGGAAACACCATATATTTT. The gene calls are TRBV19 and TRBJ1-3; TRBD1 might be the D (5 bases). Germline CDR1 reads LNHDA; CDR2 reads SQIVND (reference sequence). The CDR3 length is 14 residues. Trimming removed 2 bases from V and 2 bases from J, with 7 bases in between.

The CDR3 DNA follows: TGTGCCTGGAGTGTACGACTGTCTCGCTCGCTGGAAAAACTGTTTTTT. This sequence encodes CAWSVRLSRSLEKLFF. The chain joins TRBV30 to TRBJ1-4; D remains unclear. CDR1 is GTSNPN, CDR2 SVGIG, per germline (reference sequence). This CDR3 has 16 amino acids. V gave up 0 bases and J gave up 8 bases, with 19 bases separating them.

This chain connects TRBV7-9 to TRBJ2-7; possibly TRBD2 for D (5 bases). The CDR3 spans 16 residues. The V end lost 5 bases, the J end lost 3 bases, and 20 bases lay between the germline ends. Germline V CDR1 and CDR2: SEHNR, FQNEAQ (reference sequence). In DNA, the CDR3 is TGTGCCAGCAGCCAAGAGGGTAACACGGTGTACTACGAGCAGTACTTC. Its translation: CASSQEGNTVYYEQYF.

CDR3 nucleotide sequence: TGTGCCAGAAGCTTTGGGACAGGAAGACTCCCTGGAAACACCATATATTTT. Its protein product is CARSFGTGRLPGNTIYF. The V gene is TRBV5-3, the J gene TRBJ1-3; 8 nucleotides align to TRBD1. TRBV5-3 is labeled an ORF, and its function is uncertain. The CDR3 runs to 17 residues. Trimming cost V 2 bases and J 2 bases; bases outside gene matches: 9.

The chain links TRBV10-2 to TRBJ2-5; D is perhaps TRBD1 (5 bases). The germline gives CDR1 WSHSY, CDR2 SAAADI. CDR3 length: 16 amino acids. Trimming shortened V by 7 bases and J by 5 bases, and 23 bases separated the two germline ends. The CDR3 bases are TGCGCCAGCAACCTAGACAGCACCCCCCTAATGGAGACCCAGTACTTC. Amino acids: CASNLDSTPLMETQYF.

J is TRBJ2-7 and V is TRBV19; TRBD2 aligns across 14 bases. V gave up 4 bases and J gave up 0 bases; unmatched junction bases: 5. The germline CDR1 and CDR2 sequences are LNHDA and SQIVND (reference sequence). This CDR3 contains 17 residues. CDR3 coding DNA: TGTGCCAGTAGTAATCAGGGACTAGCGGGGGACTCCTACGAGCAGTACTTC. This encodes CASSNQGLAGDSYEQYF.

The chain is built from TRBV7-2 and TRBJ2-6; D is unclear. V was shortened by 0 bases and J by 0 bases, with 15 bases between the two germline ends. Germline V lookup: CDR1 SGHTA, CDR2 FQGNSA. This CDR3 is 19 amino acids long. The CDR3 nucleotides read TGTGCCAGCAGCTTAGCGCGCGGAGCCTCCAGCTCTGGGGCCAACGTCCTGACTTTC. Translating it yields CASSLARGASSSGANVLTF. Full variable domain (missing parts from reference TRBV7-2 and TRBJ2-6): GAGVSQSPSNKVTEKGKDVELRCDPISGHTALYWYRQSLGQGLEFLIYFQGNSAPDKSGLPSDRFSAERTGGSVSTLTIQRTQQEDSAVYLCASSLARGASSSGANVLTFGAGSRLTVL.

J is TRBJ1-2 and V is TRBV5-4, with no clear D. The V end lost 4 bases, the J end lost 7 bases, and 26 bases lay between the germline ends. In germline, CDR1 is SGHNT, CDR2 YYREEE (reference sequence). This CDR3 is built from 17 residues. CDR3 sequence: CASSQPTGGGLRSGYTF. CDR3 sequence (DNA): TGTGCCAGCAGCCAACCAACCGGTGGAGGGCTCCGGTCTGGCTACACCTTC.

The chain has TRBV28 and TRBJ2-7; 8 positions match TRBD2. Per germline, CDR1 MDHEN and CDR2 SYDVKM. The trim removed 5 bases at V and 6 bases at J, leaving 9 bases unmatched. CDR3 length: 14 amino acids. The CDR3 reads CASSTSGRPTEQYF. Written as DNA, the CDR3 is TGTGCCAGCAGTACCAGCGGGAGACCCACCGAGCAGTACTTC.

This chain connects TRBV7-9 to TRBJ1-2; 8 positions match TRBD1. This CDR3 has 17 amino acids. V lost 1 base and J lost 5; bases outside the gene matches: 12. Germline V gene sequence: CDR1 SEHNR, CDR2 FQNEAQ (reference sequence). The CDR3 protein is CASSLGQGRTVEYGYTF. In DNA, the CDR3 is TGTGCCAGCAGCTTAGGACAGGGGCGAACTGTAGAATATGGCTACACCTTC.

The gene calls are TRBV6-6 and TRBJ2-3; tentatively, D is TRBD1 (6 bases). Germline lookup yields CDR1 MNHNY and CDR2 SVGAGI (reference sequence). There are 14 residues in the CDR3. V lost 8 bases and J lost 2, with 14 bases in between. CDR3 sequence: CASSDSPDTDTQYF. The CDR3 bases are TGTGCCAGCTCGGACAGCCCCGACACAGATACGCAGTATTTT.

This chain uses TRBV27 with TRBJ2-7, with D tentatively TRBD2 (5 bases). V was pared by 2 bases and J by 6 bases, with 20 bases between. This CDR3 spans 16 amino acids. CDR1 is MNHEY and CDR2 is SMNVEV in the germline V gene (reference sequence). This CDR3 is CASSLTNFETGIEQYF. CDR3 coding DNA: TGTGCCAGCAGTTTAACAAATTTCGAAACCGGGATCGAGCAGTACTTC.

The chain employs TRBV6-5 and TRBJ1-1; no definite D call. The length of the CDR3 is 13 residues. Trimming pared 4 bases from V and 1 base from J, leaving 7 bases between. Germline V gene sequence: CDR1 MNHEY, CDR2 SVGAGI. This CDR3 reads CASSLQENTEAFF. The CDR3 region has the DNA TGTGCCAGCAGTTTACAAGAGAACACTGAAGCTTTCTTT.

This chain connects TRBV7-2 to TRBJ1-3, with D perhaps TRBD1 (5 bases). This CDR3 comprises 15 residues. Germline V gene lookup returns CDR1 SGHTA and CDR2 FQGNSA. The V end lost 3 bases, the J end lost 0 bases, and 9 bases lay between the germline ends. The CDR3 region is CASSFQGVSGNTIYF. As DNA, the CDR3 is TGTGCCAGCAGCTTCCAGGGTGTCTCTGGAAACACCATATATTTT.

The chain joins TRBV4-1 to TRBJ1-4; D unresolved. V lost 0 bases and J lost 2, with 7 bases in between. The V gene's germline CDR1 is MGHRA and CDR2 YSYEKL. The CDR3 has 15 residues. CDR3 sequence (DNA): TGCGCCAGCAGCCAAGAGTTGAGGACTAATGAAAAACTGTTTTTT. Translation gives CASSQELRTNEKLFF.

The chain carries TRBV11-1 and TRBJ2-3; 8 positions agree with TRBD2. The CDR3 is made up of 17 amino acids. Losses at the gene ends were 5 bases for V and 1 base for J; bases not matched to a gene: 11. Germline assignment: CDR1 SGHAT and CDR2 FQDESV (reference sequence). CDR3: CASSPRGAGGRTDTQYF. CDR3 nucleotides: TGTGCCAGCAGCCCCAGAGGGGCGGGAGGACGCACAGATACGCAGTATTTT.

The chain has TRBV7-2 and TRBJ1-2, with 9 bases matching TRBD1. The germline gives CDR1 SGHTA, CDR2 FQGNSA. V was clipped by 5 bases and J by 3 bases; unmatched bases: 7. This CDR3 spans 15 amino acids. CDR3 DNA sequence: TGTGCCAGCAGCCCGCTACAGGGGGCATACTATGGCTACACCTTC. This codes for CASSPLQGAYYGYTF. Variable domain in full (rest from reference TRBV7-2 and TRBJ1-2): GAGVSQSPSNKVTEKGKDVELRCDPISGHTALYWYRQSLGQGLEFLIYFQGNSAPDKSGLPSDRFSAERTGGSVSTLTIQRTQQEDSAVYLCASSPLQGAYYGYTFGSGTRLTVV.

V is TRBV2 and J is TRBJ2-7, with 8 bases fitting TRBD1. The CDR3 is 14 residues long. CDR1 and CDR2 (germline): SNHLY, FYNNEI. V dropped 3 bases and J dropped 3; count of bases not matched to a gene: 4. The CDR3 coding sequence is TGTGCCAGCAGTGATCGGACAGGGTACTACGAGCAGTACTTC. Protein sequence: CASSDRTGYYEQYF.

The CDR3 bases are TGTGCCAGCAGTGAATCCCGGTGGGCGTTCGACTATGGCTACACCTTC. Translating gives CASSESRWAFDYGYTF. The chain employs TRBV25-1 and TRBJ1-2; D gene uncertain. The CDR3 runs 16 residues. The V and J ends lost 1 base and 3 bases respectively, with 15 bases between them. Looked up from germline, CDR1 is MGHDK and CDR2 is SYGVNS.

V and J are TRBV11-1 and TRBJ2-5; no definite D call. The germline V and J ends were trimmed by 0 bases and 2 bases, with 10 bases remaining between them. The germline V gene has CDR1 SGHAT and CDR2 FQDESV (reference sequence). The CDR3 runs to 15 residues. The CDR3 region is CASSLASALQETQYF. The CDR3 coding sequence is TGTGCCAGCAGCTTAGCGTCCGCCCTACAAGAGACCCAGTACTTC.

The rearrangement joins TRBV11-2 to TRBJ1-2; D is uncertain. The germline gives CDR1 SGHAT, CDR2 FQNNGV. Trimming took off 1 base at V and 2 bases at J, with 8 bases between the two ends. This CDR3 is built from 14 residues. CDR3 nucleotide sequence: TGTGCCAGCAGCTTAGGTCAGGCAAACTATGGCTACACCTTC. It encodes CASSLGQANYGYTF.

The V gene is TRBV18, the J gene TRBJ1-2; a weak D match, TRBD1 (6 bases). Germline assignment: CDR1 KGHSH and CDR2 LQKENI. The CDR3 is 14 residues long. V shed 4 bases and J shed 2 bases, with 11 bases lying between them. The CDR3 DNA sequence: TGTGCCAGCTCACATAAGGACAGCAACTATGGCTACACCTTC. Protein: CASSHKDSNYGYTF.

The chain is built from TRBV28 and TRBJ1-3; 7 bases fit TRBD1. The CDR3 has 14 amino acids. The germline V gene encodes CDR1 MDHEN and CDR2 SYDVKM. V trimming: 7 bases; J trimming: 2 bases; junction bases outside the gene matches: 5. CDR3 nucleotide sequence: TGTGCCAGCATCGACAGGGAGGCTGGAAACACCATATATTTT. Amino acids: CASIDREAGNTIYF.

The chain combines TRBV10-3 with TRBJ1-4, with D hard to call. The CDR3 has 14 amino acids. CDR1 is ENHRY and CDR2 is SYGVKD in the germline V gene. V was trimmed by 6 bases and J by 0 bases, leaving 8 bases between them. The CDR3 DNA reads TGTGCCATCAGGGCAGAGGCAACTAATGAAAAACTGTTTTTT. Residues: CAIRAEATNEKLFF.

The CDR3 DNA reads TGTGCCAGCAGCTTCCTTACAGGGGCTGGCTACGAGCAGTACTTC. This sequence encodes CASSFLTGAGYEQYF. The chain recombines TRBV7-8 with TRBJ2-5, with 7 bases aligning to TRBD1. The end of the DNA is better explained by TRBJ2-7, so the J call may be wrong. Germline V gene data show CDR1 as SGHVS and CDR2 as FQNEAQ. The CDR3 has 15 amino acids.

The rearrangement joins TRBV9 to TRBJ1-4; perhaps TRBD1 as D (6 bases). CDR1 and CDR2 from the germline V gene are SGDLS and YYNGEE. Trimming left V 4 bases short and J 6 bases short, with 16 bases between. CDR3 length: 15 amino acids. CDR3 coding DNA: TGTGCCAGCAGCCCCCGACAGGACACCGATGAAAAACTGTTTTTT. Its translation is CASSPRQDTDEKLFF.

The chain links TRBV7-5 to TRBJ2-7; the D call of TRBD2 is as the table states it, not checked on the DNA. TRBV7-5 is shown as a pseudogene. The CDR3 has 17 amino acids. DNA of the CDR3: TGTGTCAGAAGCCACCCGGGTAGTAGCGGGAGGGCCAACGAGCAGTACTTC. Its translation is CVRSHPGSSGRANEQYF.

V usage is TRBV5-5 and J usage is TRBJ1-2, with D possibly matching TRBD1 (5 bases). V was shortened by 0 bases and J by 6 bases, with 15 bases between the two germline ends. The germline gives CDR1 SGHKS, CDR2 YYEKEE (reference sequence). CDR3 length: 15 residues. The CDR3 region is CASSLAGQGVHGYTF. The CDR3 DNA sequence: TGTGCCAGCAGCTTGGCAGGTCAGGGTGTACATGGCTACACCTTC.

The V gene is TRBV19, the J gene TRBJ2-3; a possible D gene is TRBD1 (5 bases). This CDR3 region has 15 residues. The V gene's germline CDR1 is LNHDA and CDR2 SQIVND (reference sequence). V dropped 3 bases and J dropped 0 bases, with 10 bases sitting between them. This CDR3 is CASSMDTASTDTQYF. CDR3 DNA: TGTGCCAGTAGTATGGACACAGCTAGCACAGATACGCAGTATTTT.

The chain joins TRBV18 to TRBJ2-7; D call uncertain. Germline loops: CDR1 KGHSH, CDR2 LQKENI. V lost 1 base and J 12 bases, leaving 10 bases between the germline ends. The CDR3 contains 11 residues. CDR3 sequence: CASSPRLGLYF. CDR3 DNA sequence: TGTGCCAGCTCACCACGGCTAGGATTGTACTTC.

The CDR3 sequence is CASSQEFRGSTEAFF. In DNA, the CDR3 is TGTGCCAGCAGCCAAGAATTTAGGGGGAGCACTGAAGCTTTCTTT. The gene calls are TRBV4-2 and TRBJ1-1; TRBD1 might be the D (6 bases). V was shortened by 0 bases and J by 4 bases, with 12 bases between the two germline ends. The germline gives CDR1 LGHNA, CDR2 YNFKEQ. The CDR3 consists of 15 residues.

The rearrangement joins TRBV29-1 to TRBJ1-4, with 7 bases that match TRBD1. Germline assignment: CDR1 SQVTM and CDR2 ANQGSEA. The CDR3 is 13 residues long. V lost 6 bases and J lost 8; bases outside the gene matches: 9. CDR3 coding DNA: TGCAGCGTCACGACAGGGTTATACGAAAAACTGTTTTTT. Translated, it gives CSVTTGLYEKLFF. The variable domain in full, with the rest retrieved from reference TRBV29-1 and TRBJ1-4, is SAVISQKPSRDICQRGTSLTIQCQVDSQVTMMFWYRQQPGQSLTLIATANQGSEATYESGFVIDKFPISRPNLTFSTLTVSNMSPEDSSIYLCSVTTGLYEKLFFGSGTQLSVL.